The TCR beta chain under discussion was sequenced for a study of T cells in Graves' hyperthyroidism and ophthalmopathy. Study-wide results and caveats: Blood also held most thyroid clonotypes expanded beyond 0.001. Ophthalmopathy prediction by the model preceded onset by a median about 6 months.

About this clonotype itself: Its antigen is not identified. Mismatch with germline at one junction end may stem from a read error.

This CDR3 contains 17 residues. The germline CDR1 and CDR2 sequences are ENHRY and SYGVKD. What was amplified from RNA transcripts were TCR beta CDR3 regions. TCR CDR3 regions were first amplified by RT-PCR with HTBI primers. TCRdb fed the multiplex PCR reads into MiXCR, producing one record per CDR3 protein. The sample records around 800,000 distinct CDR3 sequences, around 38% being singletons. The rearrangement links TRBV10-3 to TRBJ1-1; D is perhaps TRBD1 (5 bases). Material for sequencing was blood. This TCR came from a man aged 18 to 29 with Graves' hyperthyroidism. The CDR3 coding sequence is TGTGCCAGCAGTTACCCCTATCAATGGGGGTCGGACACTGAAGCTTTCTTT. It codes for CASSYPYQWGSDTEAFF.